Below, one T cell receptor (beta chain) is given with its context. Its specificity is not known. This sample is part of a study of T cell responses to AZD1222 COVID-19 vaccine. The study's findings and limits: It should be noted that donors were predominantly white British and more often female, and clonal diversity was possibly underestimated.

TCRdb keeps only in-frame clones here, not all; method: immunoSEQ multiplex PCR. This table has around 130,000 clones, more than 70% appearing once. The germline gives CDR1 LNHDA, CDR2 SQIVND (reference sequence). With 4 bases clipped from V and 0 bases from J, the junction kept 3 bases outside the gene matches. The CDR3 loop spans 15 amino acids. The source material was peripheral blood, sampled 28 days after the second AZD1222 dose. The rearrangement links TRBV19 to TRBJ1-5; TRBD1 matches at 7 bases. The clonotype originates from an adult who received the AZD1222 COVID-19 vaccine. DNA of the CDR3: TGTGCCAGTAGTACCCGGACAGGTAGCAATCAGCCCCAGCATTTT. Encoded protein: CASSTRTGSNQPQHF. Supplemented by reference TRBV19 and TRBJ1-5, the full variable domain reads DGGITQSPKYLFRKEGQNVTLSCEQNLNHDAMYWYRQDPGQGLRLIYYSQIVNDFQKGDIAEGYSVSREKKESFPLTVTSAQKNPTAFYLCASSTRTGSNQPQHFGDGTRLSIL.